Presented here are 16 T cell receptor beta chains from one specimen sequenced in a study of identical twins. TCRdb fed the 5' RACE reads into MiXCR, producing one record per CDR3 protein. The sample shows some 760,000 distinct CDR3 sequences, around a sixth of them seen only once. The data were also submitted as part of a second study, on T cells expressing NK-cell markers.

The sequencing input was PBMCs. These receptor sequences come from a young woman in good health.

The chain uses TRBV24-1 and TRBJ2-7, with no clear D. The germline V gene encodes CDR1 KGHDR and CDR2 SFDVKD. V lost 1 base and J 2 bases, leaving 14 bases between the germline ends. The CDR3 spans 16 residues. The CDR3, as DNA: TGTGCCACCAGTGATTTTCCCACGGGTGTTGCCTACGAGCAGTACTTC. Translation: CATSDFPTGVAYEQYF.

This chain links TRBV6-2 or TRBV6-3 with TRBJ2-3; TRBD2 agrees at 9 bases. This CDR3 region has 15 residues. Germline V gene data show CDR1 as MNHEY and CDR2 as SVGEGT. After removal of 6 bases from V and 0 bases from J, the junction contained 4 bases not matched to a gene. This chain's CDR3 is CASRTGTSSTDTQYF. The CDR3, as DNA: TGTGCCAGCAGAACCGGGACTAGCAGCACAGATACGCAGTATTTT.

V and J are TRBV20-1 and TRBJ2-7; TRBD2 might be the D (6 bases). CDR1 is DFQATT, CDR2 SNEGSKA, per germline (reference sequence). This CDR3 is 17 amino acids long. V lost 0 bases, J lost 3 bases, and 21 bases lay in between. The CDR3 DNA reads TGCAGTGCTAGAGAAAGTCGGGGACTCCAGGGAGTCTACGAGCAGTACTTC. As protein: CSARESRGLQGVYEQYF.

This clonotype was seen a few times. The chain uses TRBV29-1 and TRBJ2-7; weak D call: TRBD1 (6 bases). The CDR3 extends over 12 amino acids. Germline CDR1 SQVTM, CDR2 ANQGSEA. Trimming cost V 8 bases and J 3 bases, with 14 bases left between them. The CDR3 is CSQRTGHYEQYF. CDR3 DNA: TGCAGCCAACGGACGGGACACTACGAGCAGTACTTC.

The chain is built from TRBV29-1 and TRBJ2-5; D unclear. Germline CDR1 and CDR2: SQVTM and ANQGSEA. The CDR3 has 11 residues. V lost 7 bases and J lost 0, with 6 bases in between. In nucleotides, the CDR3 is TGCAGCGGAGGATACCAAGAGACCCAGTACTTC. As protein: CSGGYQETQYF.

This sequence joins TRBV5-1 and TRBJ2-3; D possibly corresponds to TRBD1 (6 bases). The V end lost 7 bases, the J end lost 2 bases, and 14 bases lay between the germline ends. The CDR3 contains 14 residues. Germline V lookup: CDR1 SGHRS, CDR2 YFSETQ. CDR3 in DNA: TGCGCCAGCGCCCCGGACAGCCTCACAGATACGCAGTATTTT. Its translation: CASAPDSLTDTQYF. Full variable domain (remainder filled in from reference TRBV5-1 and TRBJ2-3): KAGVTQTPRYLIKTRGQQVTLSCSPISGHRSVSWYQQTPGQGLQFLFEYFSETQRNKGNFPGRFSGRQFSNSRSEMNVSTLELGDSALYLCASAPDSLTDTQYFGPGTRLTVL.

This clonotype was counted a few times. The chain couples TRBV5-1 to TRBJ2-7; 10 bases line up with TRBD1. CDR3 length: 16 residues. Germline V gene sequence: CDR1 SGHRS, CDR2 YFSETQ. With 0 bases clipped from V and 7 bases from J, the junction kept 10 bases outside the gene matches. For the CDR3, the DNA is TGCGCCAGCAGCTTGGCGGTCCGGGACAGGGGAAGGGAGCAGTACTTC. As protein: CASSLAVRDRGREQYF.

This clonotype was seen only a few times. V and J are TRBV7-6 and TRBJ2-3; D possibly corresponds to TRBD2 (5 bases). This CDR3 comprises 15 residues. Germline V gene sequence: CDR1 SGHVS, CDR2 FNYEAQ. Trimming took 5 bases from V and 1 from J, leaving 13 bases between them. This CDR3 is CASSPALGRTDTQYF. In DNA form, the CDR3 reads TGTGCCAGCAGCCCAGCACTAGGACGCACAGATACGCAGTATTTT.

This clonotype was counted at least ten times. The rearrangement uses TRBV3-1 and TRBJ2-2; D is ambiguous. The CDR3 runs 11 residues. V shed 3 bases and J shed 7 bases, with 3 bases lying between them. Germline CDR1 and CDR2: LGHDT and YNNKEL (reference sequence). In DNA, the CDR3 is TGTGCCAGCAGCCATCACGGGGAGCTGTTTTTT. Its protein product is CASSHHGELFF.

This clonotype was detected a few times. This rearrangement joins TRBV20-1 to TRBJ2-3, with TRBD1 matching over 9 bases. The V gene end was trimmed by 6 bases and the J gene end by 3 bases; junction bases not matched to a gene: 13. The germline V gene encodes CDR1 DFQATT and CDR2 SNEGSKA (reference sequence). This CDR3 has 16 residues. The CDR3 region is CSARPGQGIGTDTQYF. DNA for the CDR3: TGCAGTGCCCGTCCGGGACAGGGTATTGGGACAGATACGCAGTATTTT.

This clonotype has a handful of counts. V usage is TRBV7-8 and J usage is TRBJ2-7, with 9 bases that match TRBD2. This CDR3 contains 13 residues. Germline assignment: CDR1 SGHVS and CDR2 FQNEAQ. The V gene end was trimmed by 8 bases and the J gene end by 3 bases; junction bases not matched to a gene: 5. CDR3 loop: CASARLADYEQYF. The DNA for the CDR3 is TGTGCCAGCGCAAGACTAGCGGACTACGAGCAGTACTTC.

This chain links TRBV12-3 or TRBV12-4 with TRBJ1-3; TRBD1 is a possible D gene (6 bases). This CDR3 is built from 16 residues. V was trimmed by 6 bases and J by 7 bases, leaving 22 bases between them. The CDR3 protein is CASSPVGGGRRNTIYF. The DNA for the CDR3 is TGTGCCAGCAGCCCCGTGGGGGGGGGCAGACGGAACACCATATATTTT.

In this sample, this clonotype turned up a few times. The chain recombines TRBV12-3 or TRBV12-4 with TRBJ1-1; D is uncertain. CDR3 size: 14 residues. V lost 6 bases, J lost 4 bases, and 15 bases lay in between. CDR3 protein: CASSPTVGGTEAFF. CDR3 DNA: TGTGCCAGCAGCCCGACTGTCGGTGGCACTGAAGCTTTCTTT.

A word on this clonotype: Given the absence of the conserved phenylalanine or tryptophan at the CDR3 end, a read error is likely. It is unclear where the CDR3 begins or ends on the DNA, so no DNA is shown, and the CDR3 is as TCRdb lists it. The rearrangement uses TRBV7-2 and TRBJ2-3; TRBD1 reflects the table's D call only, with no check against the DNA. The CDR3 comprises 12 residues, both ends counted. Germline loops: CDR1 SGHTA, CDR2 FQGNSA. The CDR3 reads CASSQEGGGTKR.

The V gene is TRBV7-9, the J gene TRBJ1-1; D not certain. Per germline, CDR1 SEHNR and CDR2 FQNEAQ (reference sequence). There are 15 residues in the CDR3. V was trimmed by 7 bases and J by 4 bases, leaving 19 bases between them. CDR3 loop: CASNTAGKGGTEAFF. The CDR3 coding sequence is TGTGCCAGCAACACTGCTGGGAAGGGTGGCACTGAAGCTTTCTTT.

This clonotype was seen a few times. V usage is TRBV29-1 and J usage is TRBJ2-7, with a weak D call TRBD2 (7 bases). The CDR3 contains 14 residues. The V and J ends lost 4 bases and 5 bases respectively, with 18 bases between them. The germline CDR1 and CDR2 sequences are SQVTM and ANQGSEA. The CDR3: CSVVRGASNHEQYF. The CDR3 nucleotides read TGCAGCGTTGTACGGGGGGCGAGCAACCACGAGCAGTACTTC.